A single sample is the source of the 18 T cell receptor beta chains below, sequenced in a study of T cell responses to AZD1222 COVID-19 vaccine. Here immunoSEQ multiplex PCR was the method, and the copy in TCRdb shows in-frame clones only, minus some. The table has approximately 110,000 clones, about 87% seen once. The input for sequencing was peripheral blood, taken on day 0 of AZD1222 vaccination. These receptors all come from an adult in good health.

DNA of the CDR3: TGTGCCAGCAGTGAATGGGGACAGGATAATGAAAAACTGTTTTTT. Translated: CASSEWGQDNEKLFF. The rearrangement links TRBV25-1 to TRBJ1-4; 8 nucleotides agree with TRBD1. The CDR3 is 15 amino acids. Germline lookup yields CDR1 MGHDK and CDR2 SYGVNS. With V trimmed by 1 base and J by 4 bases, 2 bases remained unmatched.

V is TRBV11-3 and J is TRBJ1-1; possible D gene TRBD1, 6 bases. Between the trimmed V and J ends, which lost 0 bases and 0 bases, there was a span of 8 bases. CDR1 is SGHNT, CDR2 YENEEA, per germline. This CDR3 has 15 residues. CDR3 sequence: CASSLEGGVNTEAFF. For the CDR3, the DNA is TGTGCCAGCAGCTTAGAAGGGGGGGTGAACACTGAAGCTTTCTTT.

The table lists this clone with a few counts. The V call is TRBV19, the J call TRBJ1-6; D perhaps matches TRBD1 (5 bases). The V and J ends lost 4 bases and 6 bases respectively, with 13 bases between them. Germline CDR1 LNHDA, CDR2 SQIVND (reference sequence). The CDR3 runs 15 residues. The CDR3 spells CASSTRDGLNSPLHF. As DNA, the CDR3 is TGTGCCAGTAGTACCCGGGACGGACTTAATTCACCCCTCCACTTT. Filled out from reference TRBV19 and TRBJ1-6, the complete variable domain reads DGGITQSPKYLFRKEGQNVTLSCEQNLNHDAMYWYRQDPGQGLRLIYYSQIVNDFQKGDIAEGYSVSREKKESFPLTVTSAQKNPTAFYLCASSTRDGLNSPLHFGNGTRLTVT.

This chain connects TRBV11-1 to TRBJ2-3, with 9 nucleotides matching TRBD1. V shed 3 bases, J shed 4 bases, and the junction held 8 bases outside the gene matches. CDR3 length: 16 amino acids. Germline-derived CDR1 and CDR2 are SGHAT and FQDESV (reference sequence). CDR3 nucleotide sequence: TGTGCCAGCAGCTTGCGGACAGGGGCGAATTCAGATACGCAGTATTTT. It specifies CASSLRTGANSDTQYF.

The chain joins TRBV10-3 to TRBJ2-3; 8 bases match TRBD1. The CDR3 is 15 amino acids. The germline V gene encodes CDR1 ENHRY and CDR2 SYGVKD. Losses at the gene ends were 7 bases for V and 0 bases for J; bases not matched to a gene: 6. The CDR3 protein is CAITAGQGSTDTQYF. For the CDR3, the DNA is TGTGCCATCACCGCTGGACAGGGAAGCACAGATACGCAGTATTTT.

This chain uses TRBV10-1 with TRBJ2-7; no definite D call. Trimming shortened V by 3 bases and J by 1 base, and 4 bases separated the two germline ends. The CDR3 contains 12 residues. Per germline, CDR1 WNHNN and CDR2 SYGVQD (reference sequence). The CDR3 DNA is TGCGCCAGCAGTGACGGATCCTACGAGCAGTACTTC. This codes for CASSDGSYEQYF.

The V and J genes are TRBV12-3 or TRBV12-4 and TRBJ2-7; TRBD1 matches at 7 bases. This CDR3 contains 13 residues. With V trimmed by 4 bases and J by 4 bases, 4 bases remained unmatched. In DNA, the CDR3 is TGTGCCAGCAGTTCCACGACAGGGTACGAGCAGTACTTC. This gives the protein CASSSTTGYEQYF.

The rearrangement uses TRBV7-9 and TRBJ2-3, with 7 nucleotides matching TRBD1. V lost 11 bases, J lost 2 bases, and 7 bases stayed unmatched. CDR3 size: 13 residues. CDR1 is SEHNR and CDR2 is FQNEAQ in the germline V gene (reference sequence). CDR3 in DNA: TGTGCCTCGTCGGACAGGTACACAGATACGCAGTATTTT. This sequence encodes CASSDRYTDTQYF.

The chain employs TRBV19 and TRBJ1-1, with no clear D. From germline, CDR1 is LNHDA and CDR2 SQIVND (reference sequence). The CDR3 consists of 13 residues. V gave up 3 bases and J gave up 1 base, with 6 bases separating them. The CDR3 DNA follows: TGTGCCAGTAGTATGTGGAGGAACACTGAAGCTTTCTTT. Protein: CASSMWRNTEAFF.

This clone was found once. V is TRBV9 and J is TRBJ2-1, with D unclear. CDR3 length equals 14 residues. Germline loops: CDR1 SGDLS, CDR2 YYNGEE. Trimming took off 6 bases at V and 2 bases at J, with 12 bases between the two ends. In nucleotides, the CDR3 is TGTGCCAGCACGCTCGGGCTAACCTACAATGAGCAGTTCTTC. Translation: CASTLGLTYNEQFF.

The chain employs TRBV19 and TRBJ1-2; D may be TRBD1 (6 bases). The CDR3 has 17 residues. Germline V gene data show CDR1 as LNHDA and CDR2 as SQIVND (reference sequence). The germline V and J ends were trimmed by 2 bases and 4 bases, with 20 bases remaining between them. The CDR3 here is CASSIRQAGTLVYGYTF. In DNA, the CDR3 is TGTGCCAGTAGTATACGACAGGCCGGGACCCTTGTCTATGGCTACACCTTC. The full variable domain, with the rest looked up from reference TRBV19 and TRBJ1-2, is DGGITQSPKYLFRKEGQNVTLSCEQNLNHDAMYWYRQDPGQGLRLIYYSQIVNDFQKGDIAEGYSVSREKKESFPLTVTSAQKNPTAFYLCASSIRQAGTLVYGYTFGSGTRLTVV.

V and J are TRBV19 and TRBJ2-7, with D possibly TRBD2 on 5 matching bases. Germline V gene lookup returns CDR1 LNHDA and CDR2 SQIVND (reference sequence). This CDR3 is 14 amino acids long. V lost 3 bases and J lost 2, with 11 bases in between. The CDR3 loop reads CASSMEAGPYEQYF. The CDR3 coding sequence is TGTGCCAGTAGTATGGAGGCCGGGCCCTACGAGCAGTACTTC.

The chain carries TRBV28 and TRBJ1-3; unclear D gene. The germline CDR1 and CDR2 sequences are MDHEN and SYDVKM. Trimming removed 6 bases from V and 0 bases from J, with 6 bases in between. The CDR3 extends over 13 amino acids. The CDR3 nucleotides are TGTGCCAGCAGGGAGGCCTCTGGAAACACCATATATTTT. It codes for CASREASGNTIYF.

The gene calls are TRBV3-1 (or the pseudogene TRBV3-2) and TRBJ1-2, with no clear D. The CDR3 consists of 14 residues. Germline CDR1 is LGHDT and CDR2 is YNNKEL (reference sequence). V was clipped by 2 bases and J by 4 bases, with 11 bases between them. The CDR3 is CASSQSEVPYGYTF. CDR3 DNA: TGTGCCAGCAGCCAATCCGAGGTCCCCTATGGCTACACCTTC.

This rearrangement joins TRBV6-5 to TRBJ2-3; the match to TRBD2 covers 12 bases. The CDR3 contains 15 residues. J lost 5 bases, V lost 5 bases, and 5 bases had no gene match. Germline V gene data show CDR1 as MNHEY and CDR2 as SVGAGI. CDR3 DNA sequence: TGTGCCAGCAGTCGACTAGCGGGAGTAGAAGATACGCAGTATTTT. Amino acids: CASSRLAGVEDTQYF.

J is TRBJ1-6 and V is TRBV7-6, with D perhaps matching TRBD1 (5 bases). The germline gives CDR1 SGHVS, CDR2 FNYEAQ. The length of the CDR3 is 15 residues. V was trimmed by 2 bases and J by 7 bases, leaving 12 bases between them. The CDR3 loop reads CASSLSAGWNSPLHF. The CDR3, as DNA: TGTGCCAGCAGCTTATCGGCAGGGTGGAATTCACCCCTCCACTTT.

The chain is built from TRBV11-3 and TRBJ1-1; the D gene is possibly TRBD1 (6 bases). V was pared by 1 base and J by 2 bases, with 14 bases between. Looked up from germline, CDR1 is SGHNT and CDR2 is YENEEA. The CDR3 is 16 amino acids. This CDR3 is CASSLVKPGVNTEAFF. DNA of the CDR3: TGTGCCAGCAGCTTAGTAAAGCCAGGGGTCAACACTGAAGCTTTCTTT.

This clone is medium-sized by share. The chain couples TRBV7-2 to TRBJ1-1; D is perhaps TRBD1 (5 bases). The germline V gene encodes CDR1 SGHTA and CDR2 FQGNSA. The CDR3 loop spans 14 amino acids. With 0 bases removed from V and 4 bases from J, the gap between germline ends came to 9 bases. The CDR3 DNA follows: TGTGCCAGCAGCTTAGCAAGGGACGGCACTGAAGCTTTCTTT. Protein sequence: CASSLARDGTEAFF.